This TCR beta chain was profiled in a study of blood T cells in healthy people across ages. Germline V gene sequence: CDR1 MNHEY, CDR2 SVGAGI. Trimming stripped 6 bases from V and 4 bases from J, with 12 bases between. This CDR3 has 13 amino acids. The authors drew about 9.9 milliliters of peripheral blood from each donor. Each sample had at least 6 million PBMCs isolated. Together with a sample-barcoded 5' primer, a J-beta primer mix was included in a second PCR lasting 7 to 11 cycles. A single record per CDR3 protein comes from TCRdb applying MiXCR to the 5' RACE reads. Here the sample spans approximately 1.5 million distinct CDR3 sequences, approximately 43% being singletons.

This sequence originates from a woman younger than 35 in good health. Material: blood. The V and J genes are TRBV6-5 and TRBJ1-1, with D possibly matching TRBD1 (5 bases). The CDR3 DNA reads as TGTGCCAGCAGGGGGCAACGAGGCACTGAAGCTTTCTTT. Protein: CASRGQRGTEAFF.